Included here is one T cell receptor beta chain sequence, with context. The table came from immunoSEQ multiplex PCR; TCRdb's copy has only in-frame clones and leaves some out. Here the sample spans 140,000 to 150,000 clones, about 87% being singletons. The data were obtained in a study of blood T cell repertoires in COVID-19. The V and J ends lost 2 bases and 5 bases, in that order; junction bases with no gene match: 5. Germline V CDR1 and CDR2: SGHTA, FQGNSA. This CDR3 spans 14 amino acids. V gene TRBV7-2 combines with J gene TRBJ1-1, with 7 bases identical to TRBD1. Material: peripheral blood. The source is a woman aged 45-65 years with active or convalescent COVID-19. CDR3 region: CASSLLTGRTEAFF. The CDR3 nucleotides are TGTGCCAGCAGCTTATTGACAGGGAGAACTGAAGCTTTCTTT.